These T cell receptor beta chains were read from a single sample in a study of Ad26.COV2.S vaccination and SARS-CoV-2 variants. TCRdb's table, derived via immunoSEQ multiplex PCR, lists solely in-frame clones and lacks some. The sample carries hundreds of thousands of clones, around 90% recorded once. The source was peripheral blood, collected in a trial of Ad26.COV2.S vaccine versus placebo. These receptors were taken from a person aged 18 to 65 who received the Ad26.COV2.S COVID-19 vaccine or a placebo. Each CDR3 is given with its conserved first and last residue. A D gene is named only where the DNA matches it firmly. The size field is filled for only some rows; it gives once, few, many or a size class.

clone_size: .; v_call: TRBV6-1; j_call: TRBJ2-3; d_call: .; cdr3_nt: TGTGCCAGCAGTGATAGGGGGAGGACAGATACGCAGTATTTT; cdr3_aa: CASSDRGRTDTQYF
clone_size: once; v_call: TRBV5-4; j_call: TRBJ2-5; d_call: .; cdr3_nt: TGTGCCAGCAGCCCAAGACAGACACTCCAAGAGACCCAGTACTTC; cdr3_aa: CASSPRQTLQETQYF
clone_size: .; v_call: TRBV4-3; j_call: TRBJ1-3; d_call: .; cdr3_nt: TGCGCCAGCAGCCCCAGAGGAAGGGGCCCTGGAAACACCATATATTTT; cdr3_aa: CASSPRGRGPGNTIYF
clone_size: few; v_call: TRBV15; j_call: TRBJ1-4; d_call: .; cdr3_nt: TGTGCCACCAGGGCCCTAGGAGCTAATGAAAAACTGTTTTTT; cdr3_aa: CATRALGANEKLFF
clone_size: few; v_call: TRBV12-5; j_call: TRBJ2-7; d_call: .; cdr3_nt: TGTGCTAGTGGTGCCGGGACCTTGTACGAGCAGTACTTC; cdr3_aa: CASGAGTLYEQYF
clone_size: .; v_call: TRBV7-7; j_call: TRBJ2-2; d_call: TRBD2; cdr3_nt: TGTGCTAGCAGCCCCGGTTTGGGCGGGAGATCTACCGGGGAGCTGTTTTTT; cdr3_aa: CASSPGLGGRSTGELFF
clone_size: once; v_call: TRBV6-5; j_call: TRBJ2-7; d_call: TRBD2; cdr3_nt: TGTGCCAGCTGGGACTACTTTTCACCTGAGCATTACTTC; cdr3_aa: CASWDYFSPEHYF
clone_size: .; v_call: TRBV6-5; j_call: TRBJ1-5; d_call: .; cdr3_nt: TGTGCCAGCAGTTACTCGTCCAGGGGTAATCAGCCCCAGCATTTT; cdr3_aa: CASSYSSRGNQPQHF
clone_size: .; v_call: TRBV11-2; j_call: TRBJ1-1; d_call: TRBD1; cdr3_nt: TGTGCCAGCAGCTTCCCCGGGACAGGGGCTGAAGCTTTCTTT; cdr3_aa: CASSFPGTGAEAFF
clone_size: .; v_call: TRBV6-1; j_call: TRBJ1-6; d_call: .; cdr3_nt: TGTGCCAGCAGTGACGGGACGGCCTGGTCACCCCTCCACTTT; cdr3_aa: CASSDGTAWSPLHF
clone_size: .; v_call: TRBV4-2; j_call: TRBJ2-7; d_call: TRBD2; cdr3_nt: TGTGCCAGCCGGGGGGAAGAAGGCCGGTACGAGCAGTACTTC; cdr3_aa: CASRGEEGRYEQYF
clone_size: .; v_call: TRBV30; j_call: TRBJ2-7; d_call: .; cdr3_nt: TGTGCCTGGAGTGTATTCCGGGGCGGCGAGCAGTACTTC; cdr3_aa: CAWSVFRGGEQYF
clone_size: few; v_call: TRBV27; j_call: TRBJ1-6; d_call: .; cdr3_nt: TGTGCCAGCACCTTAGGGGAGGGACTTAATTCACCCCTCCACTTT; cdr3_aa: CASTLGEGLNSPLHF
clone_size: .; v_call: TRBV7-6; j_call: TRBJ2-3; d_call: .; cdr3_nt: TGTGCCAGCAGCTTAGTTGCCCTTACCACCGGGGATACGCAGTATTTT; cdr3_aa: CASSLVALTTGDTQYF
clone_size: .; v_call: TRBV28; j_call: TRBJ1-5; d_call: .; cdr3_nt: TGTGCCATATGCTTGGGGATTGGGAATCAGCCCCAGCATTTT; cdr3_aa: CAICLGIGNQPQHF
clone_size: .; v_call: TRBV30; j_call: TRBJ2-3; d_call: TRBD2; cdr3_nt: TGTGCCTGGAGTCGGTTAGCGGGGCCCACAGATACGCAGTATTTT; cdr3_aa: CAWSRLAGPTDTQYF
clone_size: .; v_call: TRBV25-1; j_call: TRBJ1-2; d_call: .; cdr3_nt: TGTGCCAGCAGGGCCTCGGGGAGCGACTATGGCTACACCTTC; cdr3_aa: CASRASGSDYGYTF
clone_size: .; v_call: TRBV18; j_call: TRBJ1-1; d_call: TRBD1; cdr3_nt: TGTGCCAGCTCAAACGGACAGGGGGGATTCTCTGAAGCTTTCTTT; cdr3_aa: CASSNGQGGFSEAFF
clone_size: .; v_call: TRBV7-9; j_call: TRBJ2-1; d_call: TRBD1; cdr3_nt: TGTGCCAGCAGACTAGGGACAGCAGGCTCCTACAATGAGCAGTTCTTC; cdr3_aa: CASRLGTAGSYNEQFF
clone_size: few; v_call: TRBV7-8; j_call: TRBJ1-6; d_call: .; cdr3_nt: TGTGCCAGCAGCTTACAGGGAACTAATTCACCCCTCCACTTT; cdr3_aa: CASSLQGTNSPLHF
clone_size: .; v_call: TRBV7-9; j_call: TRBJ2-5; d_call: .; cdr3_nt: TGTGCCAGCAGCTCCTATTACAGTCGGCAGGGGGGGACCCAAGAGACCCAGTACTTC; cdr3_aa: CASSSYYSRQGGTQETQYF
clone_size: .; v_call: TRBV5-1; j_call: TRBJ2-6; d_call: TRBD2; cdr3_nt: TGCGCCAGCAGCTCCGGACTAGCGGGGCATCAGTCTGGGGCCAACGTCCTGACTTTC; cdr3_aa: CASSSGLAGHQSGANVLTF
clone_size: .; v_call: TRBV18; j_call: TRBJ2-2; d_call: .; cdr3_nt: TGTGCCAGCTCTTTATGGGTCCAGGATGGTGCCGGGGAGCTGTTTTTT; cdr3_aa: CASSLWVQDGAGELFF
clone_size: .; v_call: TRBV6-6; j_call: TRBJ2-3; d_call: TRBD2; cdr3_nt: TGTGCCAGCAGTCCTAGCGGAGATACGCAGTATTTT; cdr3_aa: CASSPSGDTQYF
clone_size: once; v_call: TRBV3-1/TRBV3-2; j_call: TRBJ2-1; d_call: .; cdr3_nt: TGTGCCAGCAGCTGGGCAGATGAGCAGTTCTTC; cdr3_aa: CASSWADEQFF
clone_size: .; v_call: TRBV3-1/TRBV3-2; j_call: TRBJ2-1; d_call: TRBD2; cdr3_nt: TGTGCCAGCAGCCAAGATCTAGCGGGCTTAAATGAGCAGTTCTTC; cdr3_aa: CASSQDLAGLNEQFF
clone_size: .; v_call: TRBV19; j_call: TRBJ2-2; d_call: .; cdr3_nt: TGTGCCAGTAGTATAGACCCCACTGGGGGTCCGTACACCGGGGAGCTGTTTTTT; cdr3_aa: CASSIDPTGGPYTGELFF
clone_size: .; v_call: TRBV7-3; j_call: TRBJ2-1; d_call: .; cdr3_nt: TGTGCCAGCAGCCCCCCCGGGGCCAATGAGCAGTTCTTC; cdr3_aa: CASSPPGANEQFF
clone_size: .; v_call: TRBV6-5; j_call: TRBJ1-4; d_call: .; cdr3_nt: TGTGCCTGCCAGAGGGATCGGAGTGAAAAACTGTTTTTT; cdr3_aa: CACQRDRSEKLFF
clone_size: .; v_call: TRBV5-1; j_call: TRBJ1-2; d_call: .; cdr3_nt: TGCGCCAGCAGCTTGGCCCAGCGAGGGGATGGCTACACCTTC; cdr3_aa: CASSLAQRGDGYTF
clone_size: .; v_call: TRBV5-1; j_call: TRBJ2-1; d_call: .; cdr3_nt: TGCGCCAGCAGCTTGGACGGATTCTCCTACAATGAGCAGTTCTTC; cdr3_aa: CASSLDGFSYNEQFF
clone_size: .; v_call: TRBV5-5; j_call: TRBJ2-7; d_call: .; cdr3_nt: TGTGCCAGCAGCTTGTCCAGCCTCAGAACCTACGAGCAGTACTTC; cdr3_aa: CASSLSSLRTYEQYF
clone_size: .; v_call: TRBV5-8; j_call: TRBJ2-1; d_call: TRBD1; cdr3_nt: TGTGCCAGCAGCTCCGGGGACAGGAGCTCCTACAATGAGCAGTTCTTC; cdr3_aa: CASSSGDRSSYNEQFF
clone_size: .; v_call: TRBV10-3; j_call: TRBJ2-2; d_call: .; cdr3_nt: TGTGCCAGCACAGGGACGGCCGGGGAGCTGTTTTTT; cdr3_aa: CASTGTAGELFF
clone_size: .; v_call: TRBV12-3/TRBV12-4; j_call: TRBJ2-5; d_call: TRBD2; cdr3_nt: TGTGCCAGCAGTTTCGTCGGGGGGGAGACCCAGTACTTC; cdr3_aa: CASSFVGGETQYF
clone_size: .; v_call: TRBV5-4; j_call: TRBJ1-2; d_call: TRBD1; cdr3_nt: TGTGCCAGCAGCTTTCCGGGACAGGGTAACTATGGCTACACCTTC; cdr3_aa: CASSFPGQGNYGYTF
clone_size: once; v_call: TRBV6-6; j_call: TRBJ2-5; d_call: .; cdr3_nt: TGTGCCAGCAGTCCGGGACCTCCAGAGACCCAGTACTTC; cdr3_aa: CASSPGPPETQYF
clone_size: .; v_call: TRBV7-9; j_call: TRBJ1-5; d_call: .; cdr3_nt: TGTGCCAGCAGCTTAGACAGGGAGAGCAATCAGCCCCAGCATTTT; cdr3_aa: CASSLDRESNQPQHF